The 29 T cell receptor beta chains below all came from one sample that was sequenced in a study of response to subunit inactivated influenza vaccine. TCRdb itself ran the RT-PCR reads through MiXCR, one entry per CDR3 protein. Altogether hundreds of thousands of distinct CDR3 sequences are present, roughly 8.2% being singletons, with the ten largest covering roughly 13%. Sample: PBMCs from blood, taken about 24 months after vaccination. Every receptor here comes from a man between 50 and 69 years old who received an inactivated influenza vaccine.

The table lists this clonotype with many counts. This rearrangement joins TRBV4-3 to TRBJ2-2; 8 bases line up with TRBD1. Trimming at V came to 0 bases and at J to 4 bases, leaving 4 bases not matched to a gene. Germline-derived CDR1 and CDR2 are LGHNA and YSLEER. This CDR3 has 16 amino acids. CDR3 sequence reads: CASSQETGGSTGELFF. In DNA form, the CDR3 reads TGCGCCAGCAGCCAAGAAACAGGGGGGAGCACCGGGGAGCTGTTTTTT.

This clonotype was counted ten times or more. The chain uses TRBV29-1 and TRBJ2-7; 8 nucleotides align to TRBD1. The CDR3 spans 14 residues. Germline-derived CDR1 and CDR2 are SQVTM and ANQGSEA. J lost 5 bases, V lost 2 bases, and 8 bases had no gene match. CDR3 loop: CSVEKGAGGDEQYF. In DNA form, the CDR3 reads TGCAGCGTTGAAAAGGGGGCAGGGGGCGACGAGCAGTACTTC.

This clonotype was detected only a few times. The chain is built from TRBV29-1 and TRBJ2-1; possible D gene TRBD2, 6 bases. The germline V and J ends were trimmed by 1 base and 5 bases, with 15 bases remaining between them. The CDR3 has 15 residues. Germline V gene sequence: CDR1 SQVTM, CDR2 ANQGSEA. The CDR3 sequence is CSVEGGGRIHNEQFF. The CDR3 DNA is TGCAGCGTTGAAGGAGGTGGGAGGATCCACAATGAGCAGTTCTTC.

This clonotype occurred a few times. In nucleotides, the CDR3 is TGTGCCAGCAGCTTTGCTACCGCAGATACGCAGTATTTT. It specifies CASSFATADTQYF. The chain uses TRBV7-9 and TRBJ2-3; D remains ambiguous. CDR1 is SEHNR and CDR2 is FQNEAQ in the germline V gene (reference sequence). V was clipped by 3 bases and J by 4 bases, with 8 bases between them. The CDR3 covers 13 residues.

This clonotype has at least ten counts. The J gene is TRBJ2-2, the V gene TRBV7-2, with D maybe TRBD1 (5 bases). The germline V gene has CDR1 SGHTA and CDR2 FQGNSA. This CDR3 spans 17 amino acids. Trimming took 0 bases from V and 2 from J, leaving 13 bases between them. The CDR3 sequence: CASSLARASANTGELFF. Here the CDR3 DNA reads TGTGCCAGCAGCTTAGCCAGGGCTTCGGCCAACACCGGGGAGCTGTTTTTT.

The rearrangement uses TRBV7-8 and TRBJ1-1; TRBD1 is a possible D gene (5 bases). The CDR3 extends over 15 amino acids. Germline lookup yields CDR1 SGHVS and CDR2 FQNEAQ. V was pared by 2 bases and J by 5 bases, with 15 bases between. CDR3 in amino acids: CASSLSNGGGTEAFF. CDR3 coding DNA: TGTGCCAGCAGCTTATCGAACGGGGGGGGAACTGAAGCTTTCTTT.

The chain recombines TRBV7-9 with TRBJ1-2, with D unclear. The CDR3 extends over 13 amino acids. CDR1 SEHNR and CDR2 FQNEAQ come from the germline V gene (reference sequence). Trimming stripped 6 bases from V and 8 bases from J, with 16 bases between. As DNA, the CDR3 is TGTGCCAGCAGTCCCTGGGCGGATCGGGGCTACACCTTC. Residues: CASSPWADRGYTF.

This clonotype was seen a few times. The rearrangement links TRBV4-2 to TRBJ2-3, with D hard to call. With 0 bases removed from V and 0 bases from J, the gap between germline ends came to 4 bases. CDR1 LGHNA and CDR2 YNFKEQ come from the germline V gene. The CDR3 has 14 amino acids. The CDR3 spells CASSQDPSTDTQYF. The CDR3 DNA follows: TGTGCCAGCAGCCAAGACCCTAGCACAGATACGCAGTATTTT.

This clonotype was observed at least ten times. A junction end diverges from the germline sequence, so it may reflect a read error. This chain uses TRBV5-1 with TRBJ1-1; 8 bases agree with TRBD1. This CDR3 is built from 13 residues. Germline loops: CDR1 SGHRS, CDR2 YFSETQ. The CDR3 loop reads CASSRGQGTEAFF. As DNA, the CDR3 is TGTGCCAGCAGCAGAGGACAGGGCACTGAAGCTTTCTTT.

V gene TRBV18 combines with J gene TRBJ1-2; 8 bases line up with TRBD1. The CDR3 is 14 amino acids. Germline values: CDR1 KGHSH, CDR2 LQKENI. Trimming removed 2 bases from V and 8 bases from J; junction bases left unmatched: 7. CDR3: CASSPDPGGEGYTF. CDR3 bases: TGTGCCAGCTCACCAGATCCAGGGGGCGAGGGCTACACCTTC.

CDR3 sequence (DNA): TGTGCCAGCAGCGTAGACCCCGGGGCGGGACCGGCAGATACGCAGTATTTT. Protein product: CASSVDPGAGPADTQYF. The rearrangement uses TRBV9 and TRBJ2-3, with a tentative D call TRBD2 (6 bases). The V and J ends lost 0 bases and 4 bases respectively, with 18 bases between them. The germline V gene has CDR1 SGDLS and CDR2 YYNGEE. This CDR3 has 17 amino acids.

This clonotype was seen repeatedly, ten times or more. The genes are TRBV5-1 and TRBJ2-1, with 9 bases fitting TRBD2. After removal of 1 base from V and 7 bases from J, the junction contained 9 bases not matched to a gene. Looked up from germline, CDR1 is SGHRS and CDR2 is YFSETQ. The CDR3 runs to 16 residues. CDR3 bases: TGCGCCAGCAGCTTGCGGGGGCTAGCGGGACTGAATGAGCAGTTCTTC. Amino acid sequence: CASSLRGLAGLNEQFF.

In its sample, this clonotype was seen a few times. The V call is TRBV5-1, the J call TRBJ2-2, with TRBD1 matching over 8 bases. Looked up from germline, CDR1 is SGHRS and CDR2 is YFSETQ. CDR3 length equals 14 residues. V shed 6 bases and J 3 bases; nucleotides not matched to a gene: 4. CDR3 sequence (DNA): TGCGCCAGCAAGGAGACAGGGGACACCGGGGAGCTGTTTTTT. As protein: CASKETGDTGELFF. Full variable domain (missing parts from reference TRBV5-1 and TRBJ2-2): KAGVTQTPRYLIKTRGQQVTLSCSPISGHRSVSWYQQTPGQGLQFLFEYFSETQRNKGNFPGRFSGRQFSNSRSEMNVSTLELGDSALYLCASKETGDTGELFFGEGSRLTVL.

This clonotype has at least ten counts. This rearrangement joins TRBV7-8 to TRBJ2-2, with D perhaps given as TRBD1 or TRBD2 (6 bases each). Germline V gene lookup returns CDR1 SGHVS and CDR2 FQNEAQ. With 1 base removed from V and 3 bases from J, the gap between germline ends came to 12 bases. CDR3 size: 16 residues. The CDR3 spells CASSLGGGLYTGELFF. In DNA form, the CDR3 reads TGTGCCAGCAGCTTAGGAGGGGGACTTTACACCGGGGAGCTGTTTTTT.

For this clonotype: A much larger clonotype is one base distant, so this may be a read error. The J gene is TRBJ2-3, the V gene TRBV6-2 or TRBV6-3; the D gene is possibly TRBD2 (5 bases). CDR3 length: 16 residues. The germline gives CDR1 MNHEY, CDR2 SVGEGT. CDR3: CASGYSTWTPTDTQYF. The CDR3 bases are TGTGCCAGCGGTTACTCGACGTGGACTCCCACAGATACGCAGTATTTT.

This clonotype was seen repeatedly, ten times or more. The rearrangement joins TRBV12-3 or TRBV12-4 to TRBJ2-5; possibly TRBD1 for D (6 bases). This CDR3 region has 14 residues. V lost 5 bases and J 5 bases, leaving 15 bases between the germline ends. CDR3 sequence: CASSPATGFETQYF. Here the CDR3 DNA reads TGTGCCAGCAGTCCTGCTACAGGGTTTGAGACCCAGTACTTC.

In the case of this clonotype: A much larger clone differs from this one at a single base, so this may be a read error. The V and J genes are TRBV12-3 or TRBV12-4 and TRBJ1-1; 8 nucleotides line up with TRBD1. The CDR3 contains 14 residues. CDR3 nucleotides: TGTGCCCGCAGTTTTGGACAGGGCAGAAGCGGGGCTTTCTTT. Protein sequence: CARSFGQGRSGAFF.

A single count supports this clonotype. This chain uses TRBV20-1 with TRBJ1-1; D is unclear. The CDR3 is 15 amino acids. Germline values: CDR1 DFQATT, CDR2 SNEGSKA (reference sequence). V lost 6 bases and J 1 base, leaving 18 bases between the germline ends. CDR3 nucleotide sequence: TGCAGTGCCGGGAGGAAATTAGGGAAGAACACTGAAGCTTTCTTT. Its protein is CSAGRKLGKNTEAFF.

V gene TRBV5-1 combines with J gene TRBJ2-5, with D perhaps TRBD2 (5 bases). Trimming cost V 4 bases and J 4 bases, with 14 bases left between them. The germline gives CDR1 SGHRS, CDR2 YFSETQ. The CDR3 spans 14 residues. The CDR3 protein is CASSPGLTAETQYF. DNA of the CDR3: TGCGCCAGCAGCCCAGGACTGACGGCAGAGACCCAGTACTTC.

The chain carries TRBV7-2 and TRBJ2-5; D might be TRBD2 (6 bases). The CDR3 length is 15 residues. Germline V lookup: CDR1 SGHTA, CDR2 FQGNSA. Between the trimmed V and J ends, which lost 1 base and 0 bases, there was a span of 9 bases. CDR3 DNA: TGTGCCAGCAGCTTAGGGGACTTGTACCAAGAGACCCAGTACTTC. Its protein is CASSLGDLYQETQYF.

This CDR3 reads CASSQVHGSPNIQYF. The CDR3, as DNA: TGCGCCAGCAGCCAAGTTCACGGGAGTCCAAACATTCAGTACTTC. This chain uses TRBV4-3 with TRBJ2-4; TRBD2 might be the D (6 bases). The germline CDR1 and CDR2 sequences are LGHNA and YSLEER. Trimming shortened V by 1 base and J by 6 bases, and 13 bases separated the two germline ends. This CDR3 contains 15 residues.

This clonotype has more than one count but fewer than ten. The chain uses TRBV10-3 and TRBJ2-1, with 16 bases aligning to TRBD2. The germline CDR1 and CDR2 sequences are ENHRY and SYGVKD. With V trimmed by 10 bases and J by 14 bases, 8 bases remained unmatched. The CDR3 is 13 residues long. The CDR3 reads CASGTSGGGGKFF. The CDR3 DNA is TGTGCCAGCGGGACTAGCGGGGGGGGTGGTAAGTTCTTC.

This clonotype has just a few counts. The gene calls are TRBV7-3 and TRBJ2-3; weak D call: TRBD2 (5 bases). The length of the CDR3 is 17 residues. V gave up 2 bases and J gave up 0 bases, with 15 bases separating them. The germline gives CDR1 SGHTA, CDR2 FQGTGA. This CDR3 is CASSLYRPGVSTDTQYF. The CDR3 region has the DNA TGTGCCAGCAGCTTATACCGGCCCGGGGTGAGCACAGATACGCAGTATTTT.

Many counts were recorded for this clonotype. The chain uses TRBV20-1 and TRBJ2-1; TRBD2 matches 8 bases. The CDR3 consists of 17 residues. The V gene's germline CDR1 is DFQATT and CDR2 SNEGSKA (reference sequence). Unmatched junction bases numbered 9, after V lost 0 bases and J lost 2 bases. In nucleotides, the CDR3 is TGCAGTGCTAGAGATCCGGCGGGTAGCGGGACCTACAATGAGCAGTTCTTC. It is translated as CSARDPAGSGTYNEQFF.

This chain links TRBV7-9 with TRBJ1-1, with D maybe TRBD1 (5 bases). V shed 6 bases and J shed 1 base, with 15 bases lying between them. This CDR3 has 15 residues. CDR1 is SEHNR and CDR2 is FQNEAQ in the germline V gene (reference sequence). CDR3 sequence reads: CASRHRGRKNTEAFF. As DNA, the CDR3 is TGTGCCAGCAGGCACCGGGGGAGGAAGAACACTGAAGCTTTCTTT.

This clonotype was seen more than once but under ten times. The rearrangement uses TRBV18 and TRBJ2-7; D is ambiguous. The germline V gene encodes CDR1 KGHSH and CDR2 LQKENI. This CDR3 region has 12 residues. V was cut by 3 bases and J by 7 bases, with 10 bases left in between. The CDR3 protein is CASSPSTREQYF. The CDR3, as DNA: TGTGCCAGCTCACCCTCTACGAGGGAGCAGTACTTC. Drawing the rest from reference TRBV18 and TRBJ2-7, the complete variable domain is NAGVMQNPRHLVRRRGQEARLRCSPMKGHSHVYWYRQLPEEGLKFMVYLQKENIIDESGMPKERFSAEFPKEGPSILRIQQVVRGDSAAYFCASSPSTREQYFGPGTRLTVT.

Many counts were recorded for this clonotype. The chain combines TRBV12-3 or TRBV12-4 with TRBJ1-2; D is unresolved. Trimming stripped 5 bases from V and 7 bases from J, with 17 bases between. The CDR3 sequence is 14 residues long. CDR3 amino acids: CASSPRRGQGGYTF. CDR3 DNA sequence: TGTGCCAGCAGTCCTCGGAGAGGGCAAGGTGGCTACACCTTC.

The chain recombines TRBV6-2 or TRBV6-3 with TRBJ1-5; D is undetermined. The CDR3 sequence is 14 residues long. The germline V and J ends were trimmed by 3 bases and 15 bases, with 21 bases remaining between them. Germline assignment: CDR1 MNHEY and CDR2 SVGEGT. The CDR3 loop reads CASSYSSTATPRHF. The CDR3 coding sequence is TGTGCCAGCAGTTATTCCTCGACGGCGACCCCTCGGCATTTT.

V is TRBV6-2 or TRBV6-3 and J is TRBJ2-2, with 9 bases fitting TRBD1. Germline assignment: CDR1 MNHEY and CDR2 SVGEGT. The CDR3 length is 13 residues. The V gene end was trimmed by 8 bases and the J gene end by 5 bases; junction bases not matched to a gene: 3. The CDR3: CASGTGPTGELFF. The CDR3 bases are TGTGCCAGCGGGACAGGGCCTACCGGGGAGCTGTTTTTT.